This TCR beta chain is from a study of control samples from healthy donors and cancer patients. This clone was picked up one time. With V trimmed by 5 bases and J by 2 bases, 5 bases remained unmatched. CDR1 SGHAT and CDR2 FQNNGV come from the germline V gene. This CDR3 spans 14 amino acids. Profiling relied on immunoSEQ multiplex PCR, and the TCRdb table lists in-frame clones only, not all of them. The data contain fewer than 150,000 clones, about 91% of them singletons. The chain uses TRBV11-2 and TRBJ1-1; TRBD1 agrees at 7 bases. The sequenced sample consisted of blood. This sequence originates from a man aged 18 to 29 in good health. The CDR3 protein is CASSPTGVNTEAFF. DNA of the CDR3: TGTGCCAGCAGCCCCACAGGGGTCAACACTGAAGCTTTCTTT.